The T cell receptor beta chain described here comes from a study of shared clonotypes between healthy human individuals. Study observations and caveats: Relative to clonotypes present in all four donors, those not shared had lower generation probabilities. Since donors were few, the genetic and exposure-history diversity represented was limited.

Regarding this clone: Antigen: not known.

Naive CD8 cells comprised CD45RO-negative, CCR7-positively selected cells, excluding terminally differentiated effector memory CD45RA+ cells. Germline V gene data show CDR1 as LNHDA and CDR2 as SQIVND (reference sequence). The CDR3 totals 16 residues. Losses at the gene ends were 0 bases for V and 4 bases for J; bases not matched to a gene: 7. Deep-level assay runs were performed. Genomic DNA of every subset was divided equally among multiple immunoSEQ plates. TCRdb's table, derived via immunoSEQ multiplex PCR, lists solely in-frame clones and lacks some. The sample holds more than 2 million clones; 80% to 95% are singletons and the top ten take about 1.7%.

Sequencing was carried out using naive CD8+ T cells from PBMCs. The chain links TRBV19 to TRBJ2-3, with 7 bases that match TRBD1. The sequence came from a man younger than 35 in good health. Some clones in this sample may be carry-over from other donors' samples. CDR3 in amino acids: CASSIEHRGPADTQYF. The DNA of the CDR3 is TGTGCCAGTAGTATAGAACACAGGGGTCCGGCAGATACGCAGTATTTT.